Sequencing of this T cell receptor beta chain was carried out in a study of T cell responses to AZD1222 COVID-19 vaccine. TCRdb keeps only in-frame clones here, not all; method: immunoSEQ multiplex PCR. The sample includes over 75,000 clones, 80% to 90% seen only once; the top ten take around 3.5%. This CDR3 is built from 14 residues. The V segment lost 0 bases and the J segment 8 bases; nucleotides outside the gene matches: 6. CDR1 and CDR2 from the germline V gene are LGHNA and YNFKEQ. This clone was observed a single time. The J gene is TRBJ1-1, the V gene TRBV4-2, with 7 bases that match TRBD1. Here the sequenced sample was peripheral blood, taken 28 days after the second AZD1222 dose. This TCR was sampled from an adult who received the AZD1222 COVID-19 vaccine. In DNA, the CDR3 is TGTGCCAGCAGCCAAGAAGACAGGGCCGGGGAAGCTTTCTTT. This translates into CASSQEDRAGEAFF.